This T cell receptor beta chain was profiled in a study of early T cells in non-severe SARS-CoV-2 infection (dated by TCRdb to about 2021). A note on the overall study: TCR sequencing used bulk RNA from unsorted whole blood, so alpha and beta chains could not be paired.

Libraries were made using 5' RACE. Sequenced using a NextSeq 500. The TCR library protocol attached unique molecular identifiers to individual cDNA molecules to correct for sequencing error and PCR bias. TCR alpha and beta chains were both sequenced, and the abundances of alpha and beta sequences in each sample were closely correlated with each other. Concerning the study's data processing: Decombinator V4 was used to annotate the V gene, J gene and CDR3 of the TCR sequences. Expanded TCRs were defined as changing significantly between any two time points under a Poisson model with p below 0.0001. TCR abundances were normalised to the total number of TCRs sequenced per sample and were expressed as counts per million. VDJdb, accessed 1 November 2021, was searched for CMV, EBV and SARS-CoV-2 annotated TCRs, with TCRs annotated for multiple antigens excluded. TCRdb redid the processing of the public reads, applying fastp at Q25 and MiXCR, and retained in-frame beta chains. Each CDR3 protein appears once, grouped with its most common genes and DNA. The V and J calls were not made by the authors but by TCRdb's processing. For this sample the table gives 25,000 to 35,000 distinct CDR3 sequences, of which approximately 5% were detected only once. The ten largest clones capture 7.9% of the sample.

Paper-wide results and their limitations: VDJdb matching was skewed toward anti-spike CD8 responses and likely underestimated virus-specific expansions by missing private and CD4 specificities.

A case-control design nested within a healthcare worker cohort in London, UK, was used, with weekly nasopharyngeal swab PCR tests and blood sampling performed. Healthcare workers were enrolled in the week of the UK lockdown, from 23 to 31 March 2020, and were followed every week for up to 16 weeks. This clonotype has just a few counts. Its cognate antigen has yet to be identified. No base qualities exist here, and no much larger clone lies one base off it. Specimen: whole blood. This receptor was taken from an adult who was a healthcare worker with PCR-confirmed SARS-CoV-2 infection or an uninfected control (not recorded which).

CDR3 protein: CSARGTGMGTYGYTF. The DNA sequence reads TGCAGTGCTAGAGGAACAGGGATGGGAACCTATGGCTACACCTTC. This sequence uses TRBV20-1 and TRBJ1-2; the D gene is perhaps TRBD1, from 6 matching bases. In the germline V gene (reference sequence), CDR1 corresponds to DFQATT and CDR2 to SNEGSKA. Counted from cysteine to phenylalanine, this CDR3 has 15 amino acids. Only the CDR3 part of the read is kept: 45 bases, read in frame from the first base. Between the V and J ends, shortened by 1 base and 4 bases respectively, the junction contains 16 bases.